The text below deals with one T cell receptor beta chain. Antigen specificity is unknown. Blood draws occurred at baseline, cycle 4 day 1, and cycle 7 day 1. The entry originates in a study of OX40 agonist ivuxolimab in advanced cancers. For the study at large: The study treated patients with ivuxolimab, an agonistic anti-OX40 (CD134) antibody.

TCRdb keeps only in-frame clones here, not all; method: immunoSEQ multiplex PCR. The sample contains about 80,000 clones, around 85% of which appear only once. Whole-study findings and limits: Expanded clones were, on average, more numerous among CD8+ T cells than CD4+. The study observed clonal expansion of CD4+ and CD8+ blood T cells by week 6 at 0.1 to 3.0 mg/kg.

The CDR3 has 14 residues. Trimming pared 5 bases from V and 6 bases from J, leaving 16 bases between. The germline V gene has CDR1 SGHVS and CDR2 FNYEAQ. The receptor was isolated from an adult with an advanced solid tumor such as melanoma, head and neck, liver or kidney cancer. Source: CD4+ or CD8+ T cells sorted from blood, taken in a trial of the OX40 agonist ivuxolimab. The rearrangement joins TRBV7-6 to TRBJ2-5; tentatively, D is TRBD1 (8 bases). The CDR3 DNA sequence: TGTGCCAGCAGCGGACAGGGAGGGGAAAAGACCCAGTACTTC. Its translation is CASSGQGGEKTQYF.